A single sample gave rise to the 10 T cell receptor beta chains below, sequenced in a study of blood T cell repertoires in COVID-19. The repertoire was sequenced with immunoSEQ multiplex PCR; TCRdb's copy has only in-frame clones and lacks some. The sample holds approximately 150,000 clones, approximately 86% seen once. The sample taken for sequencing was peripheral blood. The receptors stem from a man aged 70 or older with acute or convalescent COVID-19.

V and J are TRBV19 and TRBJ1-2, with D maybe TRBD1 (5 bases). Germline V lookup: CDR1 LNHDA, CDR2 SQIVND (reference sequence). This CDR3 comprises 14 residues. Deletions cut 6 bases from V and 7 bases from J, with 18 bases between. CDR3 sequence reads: CASSTPGGERGYTF. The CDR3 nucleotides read TGTGCCAGTAGCACCCCGGGAGGGGAGCGTGGCTACACCTTC.

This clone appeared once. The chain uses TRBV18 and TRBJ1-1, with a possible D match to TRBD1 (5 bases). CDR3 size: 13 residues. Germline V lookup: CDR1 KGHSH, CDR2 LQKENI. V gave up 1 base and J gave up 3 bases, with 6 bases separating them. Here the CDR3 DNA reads TGTGCCAGCTCACCACGGGGGGACACTGAAGCTTTCTTT. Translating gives CASSPRGDTEAFF.

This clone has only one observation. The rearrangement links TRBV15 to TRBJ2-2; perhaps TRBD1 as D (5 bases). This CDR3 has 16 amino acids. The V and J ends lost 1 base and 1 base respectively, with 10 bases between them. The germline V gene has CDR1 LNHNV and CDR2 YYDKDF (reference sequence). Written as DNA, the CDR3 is TGTGCCACCAGCAGAGCCCTAGGGGAGAACACCGGGGAGCTGTTTTTT. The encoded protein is CATSRALGENTGELFF.

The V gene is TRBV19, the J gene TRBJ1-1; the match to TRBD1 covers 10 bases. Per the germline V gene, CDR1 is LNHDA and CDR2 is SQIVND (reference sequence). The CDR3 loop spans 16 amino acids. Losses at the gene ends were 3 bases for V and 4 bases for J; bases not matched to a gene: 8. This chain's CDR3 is CASSIGTGARATEAFF. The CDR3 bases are TGTGCCAGTAGTATCGGGACAGGGGCTCGAGCCACTGAAGCTTTCTTT.

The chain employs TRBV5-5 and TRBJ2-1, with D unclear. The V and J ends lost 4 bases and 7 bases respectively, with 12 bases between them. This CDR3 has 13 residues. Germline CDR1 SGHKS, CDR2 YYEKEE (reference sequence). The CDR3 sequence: CASSHLGRNEQFF. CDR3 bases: TGTGCCAGCAGCCACCTAGGTCGGAATGAGCAGTTCTTC.

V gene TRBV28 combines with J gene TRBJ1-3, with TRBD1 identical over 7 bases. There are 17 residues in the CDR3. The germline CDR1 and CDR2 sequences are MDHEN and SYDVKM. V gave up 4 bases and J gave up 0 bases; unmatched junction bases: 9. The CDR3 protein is CASSSTGTASSGNTIYF. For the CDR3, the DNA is TGTGCCAGCAGTTCGACCGGGACAGCGAGCTCTGGAAACACCATATATTTT.

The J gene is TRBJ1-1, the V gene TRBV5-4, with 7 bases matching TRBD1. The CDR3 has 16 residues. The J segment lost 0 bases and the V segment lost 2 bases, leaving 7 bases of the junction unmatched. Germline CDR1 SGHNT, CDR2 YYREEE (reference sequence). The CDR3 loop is CASSFPGQLMNTEAFF. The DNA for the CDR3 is TGTGCCAGCAGCTTTCCGGGACAGCTGATGAACACTGAAGCTTTCTTT.

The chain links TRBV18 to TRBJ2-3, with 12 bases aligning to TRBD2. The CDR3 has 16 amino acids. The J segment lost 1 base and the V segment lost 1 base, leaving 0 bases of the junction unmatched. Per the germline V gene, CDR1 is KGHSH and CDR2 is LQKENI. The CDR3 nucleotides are TGTGCCAGCTCACCACGACTAGCGGGGGGCACAGATACGCAGTATTTT. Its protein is CASSPRLAGGTDTQYF.

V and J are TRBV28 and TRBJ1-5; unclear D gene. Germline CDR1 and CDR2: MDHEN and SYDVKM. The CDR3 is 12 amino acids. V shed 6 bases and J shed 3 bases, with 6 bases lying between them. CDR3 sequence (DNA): TGTGCCAGCAGAGTACTCAATCAGCCCCAGCATTTT. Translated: CASRVLNQPQHF.

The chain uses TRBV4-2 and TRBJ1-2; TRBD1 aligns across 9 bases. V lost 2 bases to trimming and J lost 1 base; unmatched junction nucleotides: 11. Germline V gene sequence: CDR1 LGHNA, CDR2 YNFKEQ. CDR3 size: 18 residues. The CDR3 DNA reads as TGTGCCAGCAGCCAACCCCCGGGACAGGGACAGAATAACTATGGCTACACCTTC. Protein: CASSQPPGQGQNNYGYTF.